These 10 T cell receptor beta chains were all obtained from the same sample, sequenced in a study of T cell responses to AZD1222 COVID-19 vaccine. The protocol was immunoSEQ multiplex PCR, while the TCRdb copy is restricted to in-frame clones and leaves out a portion. Here the sample spans 110,000 to 150,000 clones, 90% to 95% being singletons. The sample was peripheral blood, taken on day 0 of AZD1222 vaccination. These receptors all come from an adult in good health.

V usage is TRBV7-9 and J usage is TRBJ1-1, with 8 bases identical to TRBD1. CDR1 is SEHNR and CDR2 is FQNEAQ in the germline V gene (reference sequence). J gave up 3 bases and V 5 bases, and 8 bases lay outside the gene matches. CDR3 length: 15 residues. In nucleotides, the CDR3 is TGTGCCAGCAGCCCAGGCCTGACAGGGGACACTGAAGCTTTCTTT. It codes for CASSPGLTGDTEAFF.

The J gene is TRBJ2-3, the V gene TRBV19; 12 bases match TRBD1. The V segment lost 10 bases and the J segment 6 bases; nucleotides outside the gene matches: 8. This CDR3 is 14 amino acids long. The germline CDR1 and CDR2 sequences are LNHDA and SQIVND (reference sequence). The CDR3 sequence is CATDRGQGADTQYF. The CDR3 DNA sequence: TGTGCCACGGACCGGGGACAGGGGGCCGATACGCAGTATTTT.

This chain joins TRBV2 and TRBJ2-1; 8 bases are shared with TRBD2. The V gene end was trimmed by 3 bases and the J gene end by 9 bases; junction bases not matched to a gene: 4. The CDR3 has 13 residues. The germline gives CDR1 SNHLY, CDR2 FYNNEI. The CDR3 bases are TGTGCCAGCAGTGACGGGGGGGCAGGTGAGCAGTTCTTC. It specifies CASSDGGAGEQFF.

The chain combines TRBV11-2 with TRBJ2-7; TRBD1 is a possible D gene (5 bases). Germline V gene lookup returns CDR1 SGHAT and CDR2 FQNNGV. V lost 2 bases and J lost 8, with 19 bases in between. CDR3 length: 15 amino acids. CDR3 region: CASSLSADSYLQQYF. The CDR3 DNA sequence: TGTGCCAGCAGCTTATCTGCCGACAGCTACCTTCAGCAGTACTTC. Full variable domain (outside the CDR3, taken from reference TRBV11-2 and TRBJ2-7): EAGVAQSPRYKIIEKRQSVAFWCNPISGHATLYWYQQILGQGPKLLIQFQNNGVVDDSQLPKDRFSAERLKGVDSTLKIQPAKLEDSAVYLCASSLSADSYLQQYFGPGTRLTVT.

The chain is built from TRBV11-3 and TRBJ2-5, with D tentatively TRBD1 (6 bases). From germline, CDR1 is SGHNT and CDR2 YENEEA. The CDR3 spans 15 residues. The germline V and J ends were trimmed by 2 bases and 4 bases, with 14 bases remaining between them. Here the CDR3 DNA reads TGTGCCAGCAGCTTACGCCCCAGGGGCGGAGAGACCCAGTACTTC. Translated: CASSLRPRGGETQYF.

This clone was seen a single time. The chain combines TRBV6-4 with TRBJ1-1; the match to TRBD1 covers 7 bases. CDR3 length: 13 amino acids. Looked up from germline, CDR1 is MRHNA and CDR2 is SNTAGT. V lost 3 bases, J lost 8 bases, and 6 bases stayed unmatched. CDR3 in DNA: TGTGCCAGCAGTGAAACGACAGGGCGGGAAGCTTTCTTT. It is translated as CASSETTGREAFF.

The genes are TRBV19 and TRBJ2-1; D not certain. The CDR3 sequence is 12 residues long. Germline CDR1 LNHDA, CDR2 SQIVND (reference sequence). With 3 bases removed from V and 8 bases from J, the gap between germline ends came to 8 bases. The CDR3 sequence is CASSIGRYEQFF. Written as DNA, the CDR3 is TGTGCCAGTAGTATCGGACGATATGAGCAGTTCTTC. The full variable domain, its missing parts supplied by reference TRBV19 and TRBJ2-1, is DGGITQSPKYLFRKEGQNVTLSCEQNLNHDAMYWYRQDPGQGLRLIYYSQIVNDFQKGDIAEGYSVSREKKESFPLTVTSAQKNPTAFYLCASSIGRYEQFFGPGTRLTVL.

V usage is TRBV23-1 and J usage is TRBJ2-7; tentatively, D is TRBD1 (6 bases). TRBV23-1 falls under the ORF class, with uncertain function. The CDR3 runs to 12 residues. The V end lost 7 bases, the J end lost 3 bases, and 10 bases lay between the germline ends. The CDR3 reads CASTQGIYEQYF. The CDR3 DNA sequence: TGCGCCAGCACCCAGGGGATCTACGAGCAGTACTTC.

This chain links TRBV7-3 with TRBJ2-1, with D uncertain. This CDR3 has 13 residues. Trimming removed 2 bases from V and 8 bases from J, with 10 bases in between. From germline, CDR1 is SGHTA and CDR2 FQGTGA. CDR3 residues: CASSLGPPDEQFF. CDR3 nucleotide sequence: TGTGCCAGCAGCTTAGGCCCCCCCGATGAGCAGTTCTTC.

The chain carries TRBV11-3 and TRBJ2-3; D unclear. This CDR3 has 12 residues. Deletions cut 5 bases from V and 12 bases from J, with 15 bases between. The germline gives CDR1 SGHNT, CDR2 YENEEA. CDR3 sequence reads: CASSPGRPGQYF. CDR3 sequence (DNA): TGTGCCAGCAGCCCGGGCCGTCCCGGACAGTATTTT.